This TCR beta chain stems from a study of cytomegalovirus exposure and HLA in healthy donors. Germline V CDR1 and CDR2: MNHEY, SMNVEV (reference sequence). V gave up 1 base and J gave up 0 bases, with 8 bases separating them. This CDR3 has 15 amino acids. Some clones are missing from TCRdb's copy, which holds only in-frame ones; the method was immunoSEQ multiplex PCR. The sample carries 50,000 to 65,000 clones, more than 85% recorded once. The sequence was collected from a woman under 30 in good health and CMV-seropositive. V and J are TRBV27 and TRBJ2-3, with unresolved D. Sequencing was done on a sample of PBMCs. The CDR3 sequence is CASSLWRSSTDTQYF. The CDR3 nucleotides read TGTGCCAGCAGTTTATGGCGGTCTAGCACAGATACGCAGTATTTT.